The rows below give T cell receptor beta chains drawn from one sample of a study of control samples from healthy donors and cancer patients. The assay was immunoSEQ multiplex PCR, and TCRdb's table has in-frame clones only and misses some. The sample shows some 120,000 clones, roughly nine tenths of them seen only once. Sequencing was carried out using PBMCs. The receptors stem from a woman in her fifties or sixties with colorectal cancer. Both conserved end residues are part of each CDR3.

TRBV6-6 | 13 | CASGGIANEKLFF
TRBV30 | 14 | CAWTPDRGNQPQHF
TRBV28 | 15 | CASSPRGGVGYEQYF
TRBV11-2 | 14 | CASIRDSTYNEQFF
TRBV7-9 | 16 | CASSSQRVATNEKLFF
TRBV11-2 | 14 | CASRVGAITDTQYF
TRBV5-8 | 14 | CASSSFRGAGELFF
TRBV5-1 | 15 | CASSEGQGITGELFF
TRBV7-6 | 17 | CASSPRIPDLRRGSLFF
TRBV5-8 | 16 | CASSFGTGERNEKLFF